The 21 T cell receptor beta chains presented below share a single source sample, sequenced in a study of CD8+ T cells in alopecia areata. Cells that came from pooled cutaneous lymph nodes were sorted using CD4, CD8alpha, NKG2D, NKG2ACE and other markers. Extracted RNA was reverse transcribed, and the resulting cDNA served as sequencing template. Sequenced by immunoSEQ multiplex PCR; TCRdb stores in-frame clones only, minus some. Singletons are absent from the sample, which has 270,000 or so clones. Sequenced input: CD4+ T cells sorted from a lymph node. All receptors come from a C3H/HeJ mouse with alopecia areata. MHC haplotype here: H2-k.

In regard to this clone: Here the gene names and germline are mouse. The read halts 4 residues ahead of the CDR3 end, with the missing end drawn from the germline J gene. Distinct nucleotide sequences in the sample also encode this CDR3. The V gene is TRBV13-3, the J gene TRBJ2-2, with a possible D match to TRBD1 (7 bases). Germline values: CDR1 NNHDY, CDR2 SYVADS. The V and J ends lost 1 base and 3 bases respectively, with 10 bases between them. The CDR3 totals 15 residues. This chain's CDR3 is CASSDRGRDTGQLYF. The sequenced part of the CDR3 DNA is TGTGCCAGCAGTGATAGGGGGCGCGACACCGGG.

This clone was picked up a small number of times. The genes are named according to mouse. The read terminates 4 residues before the CDR3 end, so the remaining end is supplied by the germline J gene. The chain employs TRBV4 and TRBJ2-3; the D gene is possibly TRBD1 (7 bases). The CDR3 contains 14 residues. Trimming shortened V by 3 bases and J by 1 base, and 8 bases separated the two germline ends. The germline gives CDR1 LGHDT, CDR2 YNNKQL (reference sequence). The CDR3 sequence is CASSYRGGAETLYF. Incomplete CDR3 DNA: TGTGCCAGCAGCTACAGGGGGGGTGCAGAA. Supplemented by reference TRBV4 and TRBJ2-3, the full variable domain reads ETAVFQTPNYHVTQVGNEVSFNCKQTLGHDTMYWYKQDSKKLLKIMFSYNNKQLIVNETVPRRFSPQSSDKAHLNLRIKSVEPEDSAVYLCASSYRGGAETLYFGSGTRLTVL.

This clone was seen more than once but under ten times. Genes and germline are mouse. The read ends 4 residues shy of where the CDR3 ends; the end is completed using the germline J gene. The sample carries other DNA sequences with the same CDR3. The chain carries TRBV13-1 and TRBJ2-2, with TRBD2 as a possible D gene (6 bases). The CDR3 is made up of 14 amino acids. Germline V gives CDR1 NSHNY, CDR2 SYGAGN. V was cut by 3 bases and J by 1 base, with 7 bases left in between. The CDR3 region is CASSVGGNTGQLYF. Incomplete CDR3 DNA: TGTGCCAGCAGTGTTGGGGGAAACACCGGG.

This clone was counted only a few times. The germline and genes are mouse ones. The read comes to an end 4 residues before the CDR3 does, leaving the germline J gene to fill in the end. This chain connects TRBV12-1 to TRBJ1-2, with D possibly TRBD1 on 5 matching bases. The CDR3 has 14 amino acids. Germline V gene sequence: CDR1 SGHSN, CDR2 HYEKVE. V dropped 4 bases and J dropped 0 bases, with 11 bases sitting between them. The DNA read from the CDR3 is TGTGCCAGCTCCCCCGGACATTCAAACTCC. Residues: CASSPGHSNS. In full, the CDR3 reads CASSPGHSNSDYTF.

There are a few counts of this clone. Gene names and germline match the mouse. With the read ending 4 residues before the CDR3 end, the germline J gene is used to fill in that end. The gene calls are TRBV29 and TRBJ1-1; 9 bases match TRBD1. The germline V gene has CDR1 MSHET and CDR2 SYDVDS. The CDR3 is 12 amino acids. Partial CDR3 DNA: TGTGCTAGCAGTCGACAGGGGGGA. Its protein is CASSRQGG. The CDR3, in full, reads CASSRQGGEVFF.

This clone turned up a few times. All gene names here are mouse names. The CDR3 end is not reached by the read, which stops 4 residues before it; the germline J gene fills it in. V gene TRBV13-1 combines with J gene TRBJ1-2, with TRBD1 as a possible D gene (6 bases). Germline V gives CDR1 NSHNY, CDR2 SYGAGN. The CDR3 spans 14 residues. Trimming stripped 4 bases from V and 0 bases from J, with 10 bases between. CDR3 region: CASSRQASNSDYTF. Partial CDR3 DNA: TGTGCCAGCAGTCGACAGGCCTCAAACTCC.

This clone came up a few times. Gene names and germline refer to mouse. The read terminates 4 residues ahead of where the CDR3 ends, so the germline J gene completes it. The chain carries TRBV14 and TRBJ2-5, with 11 bases matching TRBD2. There are 15 residues in the CDR3. Germline loops: CDR1 SGHDT, CDR2 FRDEAV. Incomplete CDR3 DNA: TGTGCCAGCAGCCGGACTGGGGGGAGAGGGGAC. The encoded protein is CASSRTGGRGD. The entire CDR3 protein reads CASSRTGGRGDTQYF.

This clone was found a few times. The gene names given are mouse names. The read stops 4 residues short of the end of the CDR3; the missing end is completed from the germline J gene. The rearrangement links TRBV13-2 to TRBJ2-7, with TRBD2 identical over 12 bases. CDR1 is NNHNN, CDR2 SYGAGS, per germline (reference sequence). V lost 4 bases and J lost 2; bases outside the gene matches: 1. The CDR3 length is 14 residues. This chain's CDR3 is CASGRDWGAYEQYF. The sequenced CDR3 bases are TGTGCCAGCGGTCGGGACTGGGGGGCCTAT.

This clone was seen repeatedly, ten times or more. Gene names and germline match the mouse. The read gets to within 4 residues of the CDR3 end, and the germline J gene fills in the rest. This chain connects TRBV5 to TRBJ2-5, with TRBD2 identical over 7 bases. CDR3 size: 15 residues. Trimming took 0 bases from V and 2 from J; bases not matched to a gene: 2. CDR1 and CDR2 (germline): LGHNA, YNLKQL (reference sequence). The CDR3 loop reads CASSQDGGFQDTQYF. The DNA read from the CDR3 is TGTGCCAGCAGCCAAGATGGGGGGTTCCAAGAC.

This clone was detected only a few times. Germline and genes here are mouse. The missing CDR3 end, 4 residues past where the read stops, is filled in from the germline J gene. The chain links TRBV13-2 to TRBJ1-2, with TRBD1 identical over 10 bases. This CDR3 is built from 16 residues. The germline gives CDR1 NNHNN, CDR2 SYGAGS (reference sequence). Losses at the gene ends were 3 bases for V and 0 bases for J; bases not matched to a gene: 5. CDR3 region: CASGAGTGAANSDYTF. The CDR3 DNA, read in part, is TGTGCCAGCGGTGCCGGGACAGGGGCTGCAAACTCC.

To note about this clone: The gene names here belong to mouse. The DNA ends 4 residues before the CDR3 does, and the rest of the CDR3 is filled in from the germline J gene. The chain couples TRBV5 to TRBJ2-2; D unclear. Germline CDR1 LGHNA, CDR2 YNLKQL (reference sequence). The CDR3 extends over 15 amino acids. V was cut by 0 bases and J by 1 base, with 6 bases left in between. The CDR3 loop reads CASSQDTINTGQLYF. The sequenced part of the CDR3 DNA is TGTGCCAGCAGCCAAGACACAATAAACACCGGG.

This clone turned up a few times. Mouse germline and gene names are used. Read data end 4 residues before the CDR3 end; the end is taken from the germline J gene. V and J are TRBV5 and TRBJ1-2; weak D call: TRBD1 (6 bases). CDR1 LGHNA and CDR2 YNLKQL come from the germline V gene (reference sequence). The CDR3 extends over 15 amino acids. Trimming left V 2 bases short and J 4 bases short, with 14 bases between. The sequenced part of the CDR3 DNA is TGTGCCAGCAGCCAACAACAGGGAGGAGGCTCC. Protein product: CASSQQQGGGS. The full CDR3 reads CASSQQQGGGSDYTF.

A word on this clone: Here the gene names and germline are mouse. CDR3 loop: CASRGDRYNSPLYF. The covered CDR3 bases are TGTGCCAGCAGGGGGGACAGATATAATTCGCCC. The chain has TRBV19 and TRBJ1-6; 7 nucleotides align to TRBD1. From the germline J gene comes the end of the CDR3, since the read stops 3 residues before it. TRBJ1-6 has ORF status, its function being uncertain. The CDR3 spans 14 residues. V trimming: 5 bases; J trimming: 4 bases; junction bases outside the gene matches: 3. The germline CDR1 and CDR2 sequences are FNHDT and SITEND (reference sequence).

Notes on this clone: Gene names and germline refer to mouse. The read falls 3 residues short of the CDR3 end, and the missing part is taken from the germline J gene. This chain connects TRBV5 to TRBJ1-6; D may be TRBD1 (6 bases). TRBJ1-6 is sorted into the ORF group, with uncertain function. The germline V and J ends were trimmed by 0 bases and 2 bases, with 11 bases remaining between them. The CDR3 has 17 amino acids. CDR1 and CDR2 (germline): LGHNA, YNLKQL (reference sequence). CDR3 bases read: TGTGCCAGCAGCCAAGATGGCGGGACAACCTATAATTCGCCC. Translation: CASSQDGGTTYNSP. The entire CDR3 protein is CASSQDGGTTYNSPLYF.

Concerning this clone: The genes are named according to mouse. Coverage ceases 4 residues before the CDR3 finishes, and the germline J gene fills in the end. This chain uses TRBV19 with TRBJ2-7; 10 bases line up with TRBD2. The CDR3 covers 16 residues. Germline trimming cut 4 bases from V and 2 bases from J; bases unmatched to any gene: 9. CDR1 FNHDT and CDR2 SITEND come from the germline V gene (reference sequence). This CDR3 reads CASSPPPGLGTYEQYF. The CDR3 DNA, read in part, is TGTGCCAGCAGTCCCCCGCCGGGACTGGGGACCTAT.

Details on this clone: All gene names here are mouse names. The CDR3 goes on 4 residues after the read ends, and that part is filled in from the germline J gene. The chain is built from TRBV13-3 and TRBJ2-3; 7 nucleotides line up with TRBD1. Germline V gene lookup returns CDR1 NNHDY and CDR2 SYVADS. V gave up 1 base and J gave up 0 bases; unmatched junction bases: 2. This CDR3 is 15 amino acids long. The DNA read from the CDR3 is TGTGCCAGCAGTGATACGGGACAGAGTGCAGAA. Its protein is CASSDTGQSAE. The complete CDR3 protein is CASSDTGQSAETLYF.

This clone was observed a handful of times. Gene and germline names: mouse. The DNA ends 4 residues before the CDR3 does, and the rest of the CDR3 is filled in from the germline J gene. This rearrangement joins TRBV13-1 to TRBJ2-3, with TRBD2 identical over 7 bases. Germline V lookup: CDR1 NSHNY, CDR2 SYGAGN. This CDR3 contains 16 residues. V lost 0 bases to trimming and J lost 0 bases; unmatched junction nucleotides: 4. CDR3 bases read: TGTGCCAGCAGTGATGTGGGGGGTAGAAGTGCAGAA. Protein product: CASSDVGGRSAE. The whole CDR3 reads CASSDVGGRSAETLYF.

The table lists this clone with a few counts. The germline and genes are mouse ones. The read ends 3 residues shy of where the CDR3 ends; the end is completed using the germline J gene. The genes are TRBV19 and TRBJ1-6; TRBD1 might be the D (5 bases). TRBJ1-6 is annotated as an ORF whose role is uncertain. Germline-derived CDR1 and CDR2 are FNHDT and SITEND (reference sequence). CDR3 length equals 13 residues. With 5 bases removed from V and 4 bases from J, the gap between germline ends came to 7 bases. CDR3 DNA (partial): TGTGCCAGCAGAAACAGGTATAATTCGCCC. Protein: CASRNRYNSP. The whole CDR3 sequence reads CASRNRYNSPLYF.

With regard to this clone: The listed genes are named as in mouse. The DNA ends 4 residues before the CDR3 does, and the rest of the CDR3 is filled in from the germline J gene. This chain joins TRBV5 and TRBJ2-7, with 10 bases fitting TRBD2. The V and J ends lost 5 bases and 3 bases, in that order; junction bases with no gene match: 4. The CDR3 runs 14 residues. Germline V lookup: CDR1 LGHNA, CDR2 YNLKQL (reference sequence). The CDR3 protein is CASSATGGLYEQYF. The CDR3 DNA, read in part, is TGTGCCAGCAGCGCGACTGGGGGGCTCTAT.

Remarks on this clone: Gene names refer to mouse genes. The read ends 4 residues shy of where the CDR3 ends; the end is completed using the germline J gene. V usage is TRBV17 and J usage is TRBJ2-7, with 8 bases lining up with TRBD2. The CDR3 spans 15 residues. J lost 2 bases, V lost 2 bases, and 5 bases had no gene match. Germline values: CDR1 MNHDT, CDR2 YYDKIL. The CDR3 DNA, read in part, is TGTGCTAGCAGTAGATCTCCTGGGGGGACCTAT. It encodes CASSRSPGGTY. The CDR3 in its entirety is CASSRSPGGTYEQYF. The full variable domain, rest sourced from reference TRBV17 and TRBJ2-7, is DTTVKQNPRYKLARVGKPVNLICSQTMNHDTMYWYQKKPNQAPKLLLFYYDKILNREADTFEKFQSSRPNNSFCSLYIGSAGLEYSAMYLCASSRSPGGTYEQYFGPGTRLTVL.

This clone turned up a few times. The genes and germline here are from mouse. The read comes to an end 4 residues before the CDR3 does, leaving the germline J gene to fill in the end. Other DNA sequences in the sample encode the same CDR3. The chain is built from TRBV31 and TRBJ2-3; TRBD2 matches 11 bases. This CDR3 spans 15 amino acids. Trimming cost V 2 bases and J 1 base; bases outside gene matches: 2. Germline V gives CDR1 GKSSPN, CDR2 SITVG. The CDR3 is CAWSSGLGGAETLYF. CDR3 DNA (partial): TGTGCCTGGAGTTCGGGACTGGGGGGTGCAGAA.